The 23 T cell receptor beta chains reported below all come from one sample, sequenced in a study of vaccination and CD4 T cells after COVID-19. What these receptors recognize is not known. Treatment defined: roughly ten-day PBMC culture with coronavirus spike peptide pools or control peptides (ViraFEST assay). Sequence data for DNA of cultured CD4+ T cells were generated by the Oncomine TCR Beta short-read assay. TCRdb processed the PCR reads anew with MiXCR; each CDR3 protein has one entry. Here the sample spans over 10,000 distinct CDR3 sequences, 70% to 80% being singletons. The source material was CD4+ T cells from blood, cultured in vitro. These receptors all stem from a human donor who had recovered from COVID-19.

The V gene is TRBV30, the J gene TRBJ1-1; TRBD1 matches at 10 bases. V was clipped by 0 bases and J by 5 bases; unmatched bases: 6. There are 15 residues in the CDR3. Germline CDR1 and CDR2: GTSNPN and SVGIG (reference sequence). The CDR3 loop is CAWSVWTGGKTEAFF. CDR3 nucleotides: TGTGCCTGGAGTGTTTGGACAGGGGGTAAGACTGAAGCTTTCTTT.

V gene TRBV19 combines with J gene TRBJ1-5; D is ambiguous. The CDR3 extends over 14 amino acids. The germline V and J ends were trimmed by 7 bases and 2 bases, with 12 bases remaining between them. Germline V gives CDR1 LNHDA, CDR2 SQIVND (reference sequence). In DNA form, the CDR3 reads TGTGCCAGTAAGGTGGGGTTGGGCAATCAGCCCCAGCATTTT. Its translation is CASKVGLGNQPQHF.

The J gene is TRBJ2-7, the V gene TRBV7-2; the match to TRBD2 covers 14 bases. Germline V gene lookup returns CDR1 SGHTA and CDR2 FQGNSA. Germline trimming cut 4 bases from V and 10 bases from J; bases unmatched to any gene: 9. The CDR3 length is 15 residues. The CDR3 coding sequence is TGTGCCAGCAGCTCGGGGACTAGCGGGAGTCCCCCTCAGTACTTC. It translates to CASSSGTSGSPPQYF.

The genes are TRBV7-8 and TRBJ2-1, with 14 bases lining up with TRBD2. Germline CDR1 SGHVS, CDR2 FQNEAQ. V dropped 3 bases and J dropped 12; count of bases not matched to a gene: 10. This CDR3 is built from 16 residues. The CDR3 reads CASSFIRIGTSGGQFF. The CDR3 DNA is TGTGCCAGCAGCTTTATAAGAATAGGGACTAGCGGGGGGCAGTTCTTC.

This CDR3 reads CASSHATDTQYF. The CDR3 DNA reads as TGTGCCAGCAGCCACGCCACAGATACGCAGTATTTT. The V call is TRBV2, the J call TRBJ2-3; no clear D gene. V was shortened by 6 bases and J by 2 bases, with 6 bases between the two germline ends. Germline CDR1 SNHLY, CDR2 FYNNEI. This CDR3 contains 12 residues.

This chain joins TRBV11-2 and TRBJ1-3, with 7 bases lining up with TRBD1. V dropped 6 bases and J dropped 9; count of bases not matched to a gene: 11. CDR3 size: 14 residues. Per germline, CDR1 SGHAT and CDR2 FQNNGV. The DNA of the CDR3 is TGTGCCAGCAGGGGACCGGACAGGATCTTCACCATATATTTT. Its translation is CASRGPDRIFTIYF.

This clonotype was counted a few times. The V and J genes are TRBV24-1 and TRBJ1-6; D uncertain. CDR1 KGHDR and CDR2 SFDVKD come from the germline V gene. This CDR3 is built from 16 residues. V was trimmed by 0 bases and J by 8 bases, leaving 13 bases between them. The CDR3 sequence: CATSDLDPWTDSPLHF. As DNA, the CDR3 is TGTGCCACCAGTGATTTGGACCCCTGGACGGATTCACCCCTCCACTTT.

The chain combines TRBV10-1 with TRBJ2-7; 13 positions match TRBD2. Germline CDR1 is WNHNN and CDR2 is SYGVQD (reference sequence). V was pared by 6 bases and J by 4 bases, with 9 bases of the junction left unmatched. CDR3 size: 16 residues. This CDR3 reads CASSGKGLAGPYEQYF. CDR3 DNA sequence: TGCGCCAGCAGCGGAAAGGGACTAGCGGGGCCTTACGAGCAGTACTTC.

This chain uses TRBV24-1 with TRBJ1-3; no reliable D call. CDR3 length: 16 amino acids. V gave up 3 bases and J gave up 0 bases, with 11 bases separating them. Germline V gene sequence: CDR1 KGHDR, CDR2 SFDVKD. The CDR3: CATSDGPLSSGNTIYF. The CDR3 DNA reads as TGTGCCACCAGTGATGGTCCGTTGAGCTCTGGAAACACCATATATTTT.

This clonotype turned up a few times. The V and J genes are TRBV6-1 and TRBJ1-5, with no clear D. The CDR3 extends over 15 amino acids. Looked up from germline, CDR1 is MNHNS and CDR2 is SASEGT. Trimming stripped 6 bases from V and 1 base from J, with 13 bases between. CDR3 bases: TGTGCCAGCAGCCCCAGACACAGCAGCAATCAGCCCCAGCATTTT. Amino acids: CASSPRHSSNQPQHF.

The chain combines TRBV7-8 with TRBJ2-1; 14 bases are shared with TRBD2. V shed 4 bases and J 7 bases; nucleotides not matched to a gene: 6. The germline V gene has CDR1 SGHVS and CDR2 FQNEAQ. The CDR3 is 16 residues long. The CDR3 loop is CASSSSTSGRVNEQFF. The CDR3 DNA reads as TGTGCCAGCAGCTCTTCGACTAGCGGGAGGGTTAATGAGCAGTTCTTC.

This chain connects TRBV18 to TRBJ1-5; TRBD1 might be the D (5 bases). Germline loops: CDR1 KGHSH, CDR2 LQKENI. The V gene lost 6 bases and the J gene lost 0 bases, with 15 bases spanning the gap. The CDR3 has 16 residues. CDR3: CASSPLGDYSNQPQHF. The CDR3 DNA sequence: TGTGCCAGCTCCCCTTTGGGGGATTATAGCAATCAGCCCCAGCATTTT.

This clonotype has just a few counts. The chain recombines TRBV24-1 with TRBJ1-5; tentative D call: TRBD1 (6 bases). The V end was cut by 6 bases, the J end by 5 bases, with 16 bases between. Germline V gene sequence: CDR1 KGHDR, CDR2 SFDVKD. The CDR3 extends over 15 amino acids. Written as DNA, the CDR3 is TGTGCCACCAGTTGGGGGGGGCCGGGGGATCAGCCCCAGCATTTT. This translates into CATSWGGPGDQPQHF.

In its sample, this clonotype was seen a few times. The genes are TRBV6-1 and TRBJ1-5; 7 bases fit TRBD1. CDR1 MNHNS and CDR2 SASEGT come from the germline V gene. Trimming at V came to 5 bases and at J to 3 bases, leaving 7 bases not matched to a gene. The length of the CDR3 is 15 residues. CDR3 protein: CASSLDRAVNQPQHF. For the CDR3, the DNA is TGTGCCAGCAGTCTAGACAGGGCCGTCAATCAGCCCCAGCATTTT.

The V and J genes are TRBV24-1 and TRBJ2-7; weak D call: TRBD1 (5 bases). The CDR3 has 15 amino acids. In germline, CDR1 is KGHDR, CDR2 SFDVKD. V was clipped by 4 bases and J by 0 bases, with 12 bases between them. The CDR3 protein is CATSDPHRSSYEQYF. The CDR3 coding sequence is TGTGCCACCAGTGACCCTCACAGGAGCTCCTACGAGCAGTACTTC.

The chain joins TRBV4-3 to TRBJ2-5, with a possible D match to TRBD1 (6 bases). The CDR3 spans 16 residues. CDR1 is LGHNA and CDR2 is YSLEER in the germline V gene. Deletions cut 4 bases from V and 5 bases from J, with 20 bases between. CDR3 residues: CASSPATGLRGETQYF. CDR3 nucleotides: TGCGCCAGCAGCCCCGCCACGGGGCTTAGGGGGGAGACCCAGTACTTC.

In DNA, the CDR3 is TGTGCCTGCGGGACTAGACAGCATCGTAATACGCAGTATTTT. It specifies CACGTRQHRNTQYF. The chain joins TRBV30 to TRBJ2-3; the match to TRBD2 covers 8 bases. Germline CDR1 and CDR2: GTSNPN and SVGIG (reference sequence). The V segment lost 6 bases and the J segment 7 bases; nucleotides outside the gene matches: 12. CDR3 length: 14 amino acids.

CDR3 nucleotide sequence: TGCGCCAGCAGCCCGACAGGGCAAGGTGGCTACACCTTC. Translating gives CASSPTGQGGYTF. This chain connects TRBV5-1 to TRBJ1-2; 7 bases line up with TRBD1. J gave up 7 bases and V 4 bases, and 7 bases lay outside the gene matches. Looked up from germline, CDR1 is SGHRS and CDR2 is YFSETQ. This CDR3 spans 13 amino acids.

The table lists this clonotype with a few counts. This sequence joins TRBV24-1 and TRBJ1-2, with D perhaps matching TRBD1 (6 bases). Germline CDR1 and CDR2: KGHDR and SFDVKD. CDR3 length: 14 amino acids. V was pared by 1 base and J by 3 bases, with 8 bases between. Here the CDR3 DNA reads TGTGCCACCAGTGATTTAAACAGGGACTATGGCTACACCTTC. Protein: CATSDLNRDYGYTF.

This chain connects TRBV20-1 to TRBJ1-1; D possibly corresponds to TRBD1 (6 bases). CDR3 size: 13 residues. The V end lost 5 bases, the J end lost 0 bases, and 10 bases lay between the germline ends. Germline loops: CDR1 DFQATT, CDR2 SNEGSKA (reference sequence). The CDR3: CSAVNRVNTEAFF. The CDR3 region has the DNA TGCAGTGCTGTTAACAGGGTGAACACTGAAGCTTTCTTT.

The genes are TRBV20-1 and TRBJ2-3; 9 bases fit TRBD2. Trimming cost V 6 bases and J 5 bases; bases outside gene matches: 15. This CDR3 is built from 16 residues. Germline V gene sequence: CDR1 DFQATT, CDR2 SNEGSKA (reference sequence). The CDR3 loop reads CSAIPGREGRVDTQYF. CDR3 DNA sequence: TGCAGTGCGATCCCGGGGCGGGAGGGCCGGGTAGATACGCAGTATTTT.

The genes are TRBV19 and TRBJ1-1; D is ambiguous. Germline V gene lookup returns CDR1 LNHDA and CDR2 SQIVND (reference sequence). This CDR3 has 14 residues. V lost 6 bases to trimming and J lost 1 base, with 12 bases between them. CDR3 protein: CASRSQAGNTEAFF. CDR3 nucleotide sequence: TGTGCCAGTAGAAGCCAAGCGGGGAACACTGAAGCTTTCTTT. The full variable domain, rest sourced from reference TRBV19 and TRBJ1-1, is DGGITQSPKYLFRKEGQNVTLSCEQNLNHDAMYWYRQDPGQGLRLIYYSQIVNDFQKGDIAEGYSVSREKKESFPLTVTSAQKNPTAFYLCASRSQAGNTEAFFGQGTRLTVV.

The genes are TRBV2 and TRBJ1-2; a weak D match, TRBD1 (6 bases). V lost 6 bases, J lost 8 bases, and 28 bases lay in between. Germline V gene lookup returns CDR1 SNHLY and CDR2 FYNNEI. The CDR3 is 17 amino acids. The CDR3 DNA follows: TGTGCCAGCAGCGCTACAGGGCCCCTTCAAGGCATGCGAGGCTACACCTTC. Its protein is CASSATGPLQGMRGYTF.